This T cell receptor beta chain was recorded in a study of identical twins. Trimming stripped 1 base from V and 7 bases from J, with 7 bases between. There are 12 residues in the CDR3. From germline, CDR1 is LGHNT and CDR2 FRNRAP. At least ten counts were recorded for this clonotype. TCRdb re-analysed the 5' RACE reads in MiXCR, keeping a single row per CDR3 protein. This table has approximately 1.8 million distinct CDR3 sequences, under 35% appearing once. The receptor comes from a newborn girl in good health. Sequencing used cord blood. V and J are TRBV12-5 and TRBJ1-2; D gene ambiguous. The CDR3 region is CASGLEETGYTF. As DNA, the CDR3 is TGTGCTAGTGGTTTGGAAGAGACTGGCTACACCTTC.